Shown below are 19 T cell receptor beta chains from a single sample sequenced in a study of shared clonotypes between healthy human individuals. The method was immunoSEQ multiplex PCR; TCRdb's version includes in-frame clones alone and lacks a portion of them. This sample has some 2,500,000 clones, with 80% to 95% found just once. Sequenced material: naive CD4+ T cells from PBMCs. The subset denotes: CD45RA+ positively selected. The receptors originated from a man between 18 and 29 years old in good health. Some clones in this sample may be carry-over from other donors' samples.

The chain couples TRBV28 to TRBJ2-5; D unresolved. This CDR3 spans 16 amino acids. CDR1 MDHEN and CDR2 SYDVKM come from the germline V gene. Trimming removed 2 bases at V and 3 bases at J, with 16 bases between. The CDR3 DNA is TGTGCCAGCAGTTTACAGGTAACAGCAAGAAAAGAGACCCAGTACTTC. As protein: CASSLQVTARKETQYF.

The V gene is TRBV2, the J gene TRBJ1-2, with 12 bases aligning to TRBD1. The CDR3 consists of 14 residues. V gave up 11 bases and J gave up 7 bases; unmatched junction bases: 11. CDR1 is SNHLY and CDR2 is FYNNEI in the germline V gene. The CDR3 region has the DNA TGTGCCGGGGGACAGGGGGCGTTCACGATTGGCTACACCTTC. The encoded protein is CAGGQGAFTIGYTF. Looking up the rest from reference TRBV2 and TRBJ1-2 gives the full variable domain: EPEVTQTPSHQVTQMGQEVILRCVPISNHLYFYWYRQILGQKVEFLVSFYNNEISEKSEIFDDQFSVERPDGSNFTLKIRSTKLEDSAMYFCAGGQGAFTIGYTFGSGTRLTVV.

This clone was observed once. As DNA, the CDR3 is TGTGCCAGCAATAGGAACTTTGGGACCTACGAGCAGTACTTC. Translating it yields CASNRNFGTYEQYF. The V call is TRBV2, the J call TRBJ2-5; the D is unclear. TRBJ2-7 matches the DNA end more closely, so the J call is doubtful. The CDR3 runs 14 residues. In germline, CDR1 is SNHLY, CDR2 FYNNEI.

The chain has TRBV28 and TRBJ2-2, with D tentatively TRBD1 or TRBD2 (5 bases each). Trimming shortened V by 6 bases and J by 2 bases, and 16 bases separated the two germline ends. In germline, CDR1 is MDHEN, CDR2 SYDVKM. This CDR3 has 16 residues. CDR3 protein: CASRPSGSPNTGELFF. The CDR3, as DNA: TGTGCCAGCAGGCCGTCAGGGAGTCCAAACACCGGGGAGCTGTTTTTT.

This clone has only one observation. The sample holds other DNA sequences that translate to the same CDR3. This sequence joins TRBV12-5 and TRBJ2-5; D unclear. Germline V gene data show CDR1 as LGHNT and CDR2 as FRNRAP. V shed 1 base and J shed 5 bases, with 8 bases lying between them. The CDR3 consists of 13 residues. The CDR3 region is CASGLGLGETQYF. The CDR3 region has the DNA TGTGCTAGTGGTTTGGGCCTAGGGGAGACCCAGTACTTC. Together with reference TRBV12-5 and TRBJ2-5, the CDR3 gives the full variable domain: DARVTQTPRHKVTEMGQEVTMRCQPILGHNTVFWYRQTMMQGLELLAYFRNRAPLDDSGMPKDRFSAEMPDATLATLKIQPSEPRDSAVYFCASGLGLGETQYFGPGTRLLVL.

The V call is TRBV7-9, the J call TRBJ2-7; 8 nucleotides line up with TRBD1. Germline assignment: CDR1 SEHNR and CDR2 FQNEAQ (reference sequence). CDR3 length equals 15 residues. After removal of 5 bases from V and 3 bases from J, the junction contained 9 bases not matched to a gene. The DNA of the CDR3 is TGTGCCAGCAGCCAACAGACAGGGGCCCACTACGAGCAGTACTTC. It codes for CASSQQTGAHYEQYF.

As regards this clone: Other nucleotide sequences from this sample produce the same CDR3. V and J are TRBV28 and TRBJ2-7; D ambiguous. Deletions cut 7 bases from V and 0 bases from J, with 4 bases between. Germline V gene lookup returns CDR1 MDHEN and CDR2 SYDVKM. CDR3 length: 11 amino acids. Here the CDR3 reads CASKSSYEQYF. CDR3 bases: TGTGCCAGCAAGAGCTCCTACGAGCAGTACTTC.

Regarding this clone: The sample carries other DNA sequences with the same CDR3. The CDR3 sequence: CASSFRDRGLEQYF. CDR3 DNA sequence: TGTGCCAGCAGCTTCCGGGACAGGGGGCTCGAGCAGTACTTC. The rearrangement links TRBV6-6 to TRBJ2-7, with 12 nucleotides matching TRBD1. V was pared by 6 bases and J by 6 bases, with 6 bases of the junction left unmatched. The length of the CDR3 is 14 residues. Per the germline V gene, CDR1 is MNHNY and CDR2 is SVGAGI (reference sequence).

The rearrangement links TRBV2 to TRBJ1-1; perhaps TRBD1 as D (6 bases). The CDR3 is 13 residues long. CDR1 and CDR2 (germline): SNHLY, FYNNEI. V was shortened by 5 bases and J by 7 bases, with 14 bases between the two germline ends. As DNA, the CDR3 is TGTGCCAGCAGTCCACAGGGAACGGGTGAAGCTTTCTTT. Encoded protein: CASSPQGTGEAFF.

The V and J genes are TRBV6-4 and TRBJ2-3; 7 positions match TRBD2. Germline CDR1 MRHNA, CDR2 SNTAGT. This CDR3 comprises 14 residues. J gave up 4 bases and V 6 bases, and 7 bases lay outside the gene matches. CDR3 DNA: TGTGCCAGCAGCGCAGGACTAGACGCAGATACGCAGTATTTT. Residues: CASSAGLDADTQYF.

For the CDR3, the DNA is TGTGCCAGTAGTATAAGGTTGGGCGGCTACACCTTC. Protein sequence: CASSIRLGGYTF. The chain combines TRBV19 with TRBJ1-2; D remains ambiguous. Trimming stripped 2 bases from V and 8 bases from J, with 9 bases between. There are 12 residues in the CDR3. The germline V gene has CDR1 LNHDA and CDR2 SQIVND (reference sequence).

This clone is a singleton in its sample. The CDR3 region has the DNA TGTGCCAGCAGCTTCACCGGGACCACTGAAGCTTTCTTT. Translated: CASSFTGTTEAFF. This sequence joins TRBV11-2 and TRBJ1-1, with TRBD1 as a possible D gene (5 bases). The length of the CDR3 is 13 residues. Germline assignment: CDR1 SGHAT and CDR2 FQNNGV. The V gene lost 3 bases and the J gene lost 4 bases, with 9 bases spanning the gap.

This rearrangement joins TRBV7-9 to TRBJ1-3; 9 bases line up with TRBD1. Unmatched junction bases numbered 3, after V lost 1 base and J lost 2 bases. CDR1 is SEHNR, CDR2 FQNEAQ, per germline (reference sequence). The CDR3 spans 16 residues. CDR3 sequence (DNA): TGTGCCAGCAGCTTAGAGACAGGGGGACCTGGAAACACCATATATTTT. Amino acids: CASSLETGGPGNTIYF.

The chain couples TRBV7-2 to TRBJ1-2; 8 bases are shared with TRBD1. The CDR3 is made up of 14 amino acids. The V segment lost 5 bases and the J segment 8 bases; nucleotides outside the gene matches: 10. CDR1 and CDR2 from the germline V gene are SGHTA and FQGNSA. CDR3 sequence reads: CASSLRQGRRGYTF. CDR3 DNA sequence: TGTGCCAGCAGCCTTCGACAGGGGAGGAGGGGCTACACCTTC.

The V and J genes are TRBV5-4 and TRBJ1-2; D may be TRBD1 (6 bases). Germline V CDR1 and CDR2: SGHNT, YYREEE (reference sequence). The CDR3 runs to 14 residues. The V and J ends lost 0 bases and 4 bases respectively, with 10 bases between them. The CDR3 here is CASSLVQGPYGYTF. The CDR3 nucleotides read TGTGCCAGCAGCTTGGTACAGGGCCCCTATGGCTACACCTTC.

The rearrangement uses TRBV7-8 and TRBJ2-7, with TRBD1 identical over 10 bases. Trimming took 6 bases from V and 6 from J; bases not matched to a gene: 5. The CDR3 extends over 13 amino acids. Germline assignment: CDR1 SGHVS and CDR2 FQNEAQ. The CDR3 nucleotides read TGTGCCAGCAGTCGCTGGGACAGGGGCGAGCAGTACTTC. Protein: CASSRWDRGEQYF.

V usage is TRBV5-4 and J usage is TRBJ2-3; 7 bases fit TRBD1. CDR3 size: 15 residues. Germline V gene lookup returns CDR1 SGHNT and CDR2 YYREEE (reference sequence). Trimming took 2 bases from V and 2 from J; bases not matched to a gene: 5. This chain's CDR3 is CASSFRDSFTDTQYF. The CDR3 DNA is TGTGCCAGCAGCTTCCGGGACAGTTTCACAGATACGCAGTATTTT.

This clone was found once. V gene TRBV5-6 combines with J gene TRBJ1-2; tentatively, D is TRBD1 (5 bases). V shed 3 bases and J shed 8 bases, with 14 bases lying between them. Germline CDR1 is SGHDT and CDR2 is YYEEEE. CDR3 length equals 13 residues. The CDR3 DNA sequence: TGTGCCAGCAGCTCGGGGGAAGGTCGCGGCTACACCTTC. It translates to CASSSGEGRGYTF.

The chain has TRBV7-2 and TRBJ1-1; D perhaps matches TRBD1 (5 bases). Germline V gene lookup returns CDR1 SGHTA and CDR2 FQGNSA. This CDR3 spans 14 amino acids. V was shortened by 6 bases and J by 1 base, with 12 bases between the two germline ends. The CDR3 loop is CASRWGPGNTEAFF. CDR3 DNA: TGTGCCAGCAGGTGGGGCCCGGGGAACACTGAAGCTTTCTTT.